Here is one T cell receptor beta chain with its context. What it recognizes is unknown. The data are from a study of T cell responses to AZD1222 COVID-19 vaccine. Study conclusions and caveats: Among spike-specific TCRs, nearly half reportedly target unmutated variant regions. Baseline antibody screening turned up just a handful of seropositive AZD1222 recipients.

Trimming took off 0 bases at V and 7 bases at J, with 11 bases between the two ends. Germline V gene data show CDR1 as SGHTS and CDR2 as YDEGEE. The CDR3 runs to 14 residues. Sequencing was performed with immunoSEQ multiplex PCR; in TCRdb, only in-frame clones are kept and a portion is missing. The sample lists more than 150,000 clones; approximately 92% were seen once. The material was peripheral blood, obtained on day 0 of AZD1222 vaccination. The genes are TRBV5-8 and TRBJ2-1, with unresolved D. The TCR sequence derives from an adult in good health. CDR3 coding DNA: TGTGCCAGCAGCTTGGATGCTTGGGCAAATGAGCAGTTCTTC. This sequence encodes CASSLDAWANEQFF.